This TCR beta chain was captured in a study of OX40 agonist ivuxolimab in advanced cancers. Study-level information: Dose-escalation subjects each had hepatocellular carcinoma, melanoma, renal cell or head and neck cancer. General study findings and limits: Among the nonresponders, some also had low normalized T-cell clonal expansion.

Autoimmune disease history or systemic immunosuppression excluded patients. Points on this clone: Its antigen is unknown.

Sequenced by immunoSEQ multiplex PCR; TCRdb stores in-frame clones only, minus some. The sample lists tens of thousands of clones, around nine tenths occurring once. Trimming removed 8 bases from V and 2 bases from J, with 16 bases in between. The CDR3 has 14 amino acids. Germline CDR1 and CDR2: MDHEN and SYDVKM. The chain employs TRBV28 and TRBJ2-7; a possible D gene is TRBD2 (6 bases). The sample in question was CD4+ or CD8+ T cells sorted from blood, obtained in a trial of the OX40 agonist ivuxolimab. This clonotype was sampled from an adult with an advanced solid tumor such as melanoma, head and neck, liver or kidney cancer. For the CDR3, the DNA is TGTGCCAGCCACAACGGGGGTATTGCCTACGAGCAGTACTTC. It yields the protein CASHNGGIAYEQYF.